The rows below give T cell receptor beta chains drawn from one sample of a study of shared clonotypes between healthy human individuals. The protocol was immunoSEQ multiplex PCR, while the TCRdb copy is restricted to in-frame clones and leaves out a portion. This sample has around 700,000 clones, with under 95% found just once. Material: naive CD8+ T cells sorted from blood. The receptors were gathered from a man aged 25-40 years in good health. CDR3s include the opening cysteine and the closing phenylalanine or tryptophan.

V: TRBV5-4; J: TRBJ2-3; CDR3: CASSLVTREALVLGTDTQYF
V: TRBV7-9; J: TRBJ2-2; CDR3: CASSLPLDVTGELFF
V: TRBV6-5; J: TRBJ2-2; CDR3: CASNDRLDTGELFF
V: TRBV7-8; J: TRBJ2-7; CDR3: CASSHFFEGPYEQYF
V: TRBV5-8; J: TRBJ2-2; CDR3: CASSLVGEELFF
V: TRBV27; J: TRBJ1-2; CDR3: CASSPGTGFNYGYTF
V: TRBV15; J: TRBJ2-2; CDR3: CATSMGTGELFF
V: TRBV27; J: TRBJ2-3; CDR3: CASSRLAVSTDTQYF
V: TRBV11-2; J: TRBJ2-7; CDR3: CASSPGTTPYEQYF
V: TRBV27; J: TRBJ2-3; CDR3: CASSFGTSGTDTQYF